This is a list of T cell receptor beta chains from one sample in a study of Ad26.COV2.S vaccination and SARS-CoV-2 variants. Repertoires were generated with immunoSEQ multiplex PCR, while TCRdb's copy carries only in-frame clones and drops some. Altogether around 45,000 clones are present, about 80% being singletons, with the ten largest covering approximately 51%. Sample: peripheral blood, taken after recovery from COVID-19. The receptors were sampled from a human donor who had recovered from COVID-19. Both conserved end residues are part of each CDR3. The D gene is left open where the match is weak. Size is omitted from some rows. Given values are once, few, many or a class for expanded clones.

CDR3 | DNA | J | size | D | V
CATSDTQGAGEKLFF | TGTGCCACCAGTGATACCCAGGGCGCGGGTGAAAAACTGTTTTTT | TRBJ1-4 | - | - | TRBV24-1
CSSPPLYEQYF | TGCAGCTCCCCCCCACTCTACGAGCAGTACTTC | TRBJ2-7 | once | - | TRBV29-1
CASSRGASGANVLTF | TGTGCCAGCAGCCGTGGGGCCTCTGGGGCCAACGTCCTGACTTTC | TRBJ2-6 | - | - | TRBV7-9
CASSQDWEQYF | TGCGCCAGCAGCCAAGATTGGGAGCAGTACTTC | TRBJ2-7 | - | - | TRBV4-1
CASSYRAGSTNEQFF | TGTGCCAGCAGCTACCGAGCGGGATCGACCAATGAGCAGTTCTTC | TRBJ2-1 | - | TRBD2 | TRBV7-9
CASSSLLGNTIYF | TGTGCCAGTAGTTCTCTTCTTGGAAACACCATATATTTT | TRBJ1-3 | - | - | TRBV19
CASTPGDLNSPLHF | TGTGCCAGCACCCCCGGGGACCTTAATTCACCCCTCCACTTT | TRBJ1-6 | many | - | TRBV5-5
CASSGPSGNTEAFF | TGCGCCAGCAGTGGGCCCTCAGGGAACACTGAAGCTTTCTTT | TRBJ1-1 | - | - | TRBV5-1
CASSPRLISGTDTQYF | TGTGCCAGCAGCCCCCGGCTGATTAGCGGGACAGATACGCAGTATTTT | TRBJ2-3 | - | TRBD2 | TRBV7-2
CASSEAGQSTDTQYF | TGTGCCAGCAGTGAAGCAGGACAGAGCACAGATACGCAGTATTTT | TRBJ2-3 | - | - | TRBV6-1
CASKSTGIQPQHF | TGTGCCAGCAAGTCCACAGGAATTCAGCCCCAGCATTTT | TRBJ1-5 | - | - | TRBV6-5
CASSLTAPYEQYF | TGTGCCAGCAGTTTGACAGCCCCCTACGAGCAGTACTTC | TRBJ2-7 | - | - | TRBV2
CASSLGASGMTKLFF | TGTGCCAGCAGCTTAGGGGCTAGCGGGATGACGAAGCTGTTTTTT | TRBJ2-2 | once | TRBD2 | TRBV11-2
CATSPGGRSSTDTQYF | TGTGCCACCAGCCCCGGGGGGCGAAGTAGCACAGATACGCAGTATTTT | TRBJ2-3 | - | - | TRBV15
CASSPFGAGGLTNTQYF | TGTGCCAGCAGCCCCTTTGGCGCGGGGGGACTCACAAATACGCAGTATTTT | TRBJ2-3 | - | TRBD2 | TRBV28
CASSRFSGANVLTF | TGTGCCAGTAGTAGGTTCTCTGGGGCCAACGTCCTGACTTTC | TRBJ2-6 | - | - | TRBV19